What follows are 30 T cell receptor beta chains derived from one specimen sequenced in a study of blood T cells in healthy people across ages. Then a second PCR, running roughly 7 to 11 cycles, was carried out with a sample-barcoded 5' primer and a J-beta primer mix. One entry per CDR3 protein results from TCRdb running MiXCR on the 5' RACE reads. The data contain approximately 800,000 distinct CDR3 sequences, less than 60% of them seen just once; the ten biggest clones take up 15% to 20%. Sequences were obtained from blood. These receptors were collected from a man at least 80 years old in good health.

The rearrangement uses TRBV5-6 and TRBJ2-1; 7 nucleotides match TRBD2. CDR1 and CDR2 (germline): SGHDT, YYEEEE. V was pared by 2 bases and J by 0 bases, with 5 bases of the junction left unmatched. This CDR3 is built from 16 residues. The CDR3: CASSFGRGSSYNEQFF. CDR3 nucleotide sequence: TGTGCCAGCAGCTTTGGGCGGGGGAGCTCCTACAATGAGCAGTTCTTC.

This clonotype was observed a handful of times. CDR3 in DNA: TGTGCCAGCAGTTTCTACGGACAGGGTCAAGAGACCCAGTACTTC. Translating it yields CASSFYGQGQETQYF. This sequence joins TRBV28 and TRBJ2-5, with 8 bases that match TRBD1. The ends lost 3 bases at V and 2 bases at J; junction bases unmatched: 5. Per germline, CDR1 MDHEN and CDR2 SYDVKM. The CDR3 has 15 amino acids.

The chain employs TRBV13 and TRBJ2-4, with TRBD2 matching over 7 bases. The DNA end is more similar to TRBJ2-7, so the J call may be wrong. The germline V gene has CDR1 PRHDT and CDR2 FYEKMQ (reference sequence). This CDR3 is 16 amino acids long. The chain's CDR3 is CASSLRVGGTPHEQYF. As DNA, the CDR3 is TGTGCCAGCAGCCTCCGCGTGGGAGGGACTCCCCACGAGCAGTACTTC.

The chain has TRBV20-1 and TRBJ1-5; 7 bases line up with TRBD1. CDR1 and CDR2 (germline): DFQATT, SNEGSKA (reference sequence). The V and J ends lost 2 bases and 9 bases, in that order; junction bases with no gene match: 10. The CDR3 is made up of 14 amino acids. For the CDR3, the DNA is TGCAGTGCTAGAAGCAGGGGGGTCTTAGGGCCCCAGCATTTT. It yields the protein CSARSRGVLGPQHF.

This clonotype has more than one count but fewer than ten. This chain connects TRBV6-5 to TRBJ2-3; D not certain. The CDR3 has 14 amino acids. V lost 5 bases, J lost 4 bases, and 13 bases lay in between. The V gene's germline CDR1 is MNHEY and CDR2 SVGAGI. CDR3 residues: CASSRLPRADTQYF. In DNA form, the CDR3 reads TGTGCCAGCAGTAGATTACCCCGGGCAGATACGCAGTATTTT.

The V and J genes are TRBV6-5 and TRBJ2-1, with a possible D match to TRBD2 (6 bases). Germline V lookup: CDR1 MNHEY, CDR2 SVGAGI. The V gene lost 2 bases and the J gene lost 10 bases, with 21 bases spanning the gap. The CDR3 has 16 amino acids. CDR3 in amino acids: CASSYGGPAESYEQFF. As DNA, the CDR3 is TGTGCCAGCAGTTACGGAGGGCCGGCTGAAAGTTACGAGCAGTTCTTC.

This rearrangement joins TRBV9 to TRBJ1-1; D may be TRBD1 (5 bases). Germline loops: CDR1 SGDLS, CDR2 YYNGEE. The length of the CDR3 is 15 residues. V was clipped by 0 bases and J by 3 bases, with 12 bases between them. CDR3 nucleotides: TGTGCCAGCAGCGTAGCAGGGACCTGGGACACTGAAGCTTTCTTT. Translating it yields CASSVAGTWDTEAFF.

The chain recombines TRBV28 with TRBJ2-7; D gene unclear. Germline V gives CDR1 MDHEN, CDR2 SYDVKM. The V and J ends lost 6 bases and 3 bases respectively, with 12 bases between them. The CDR3 runs to 13 residues. The CDR3 bases are TGTGCCAGCAGCCTCACAGCTATCTACGAGCAGTACTTC. Translating it yields CASSLTAIYEQYF.

This clonotype was detected ten times or more. V usage is TRBV14 and J usage is TRBJ2-1; the D is unclear. Trimming took 1 base from V and 8 from J, leaving 3 bases between them. CDR1 is SGHDN and CDR2 is FVKESK in the germline V gene. The CDR3 extends over 11 amino acids. The DNA of the CDR3 is TGTGCCAGCAGCCAAGTTTATGAGCAGTTCTTC. It encodes CASSQVYEQFF.

V is TRBV10-3 and J is TRBJ2-4; TRBD2 aligns across 11 bases. Germline CDR1 reads ENHRY; CDR2 reads SYGVKD. The V gene end was trimmed by 6 bases and the J gene end by 9 bases; junction bases not matched to a gene: 7. The CDR3 has 14 residues. DNA for the CDR3: TGTGCCATCAGCTCCGTAGCGGGGGGGTTCATTCAGTACTTC. Its translation is CAISSVAGGFIQYF.

The J gene is TRBJ2-2, the V gene TRBV11-1; no firm D call. The CDR3 contains 13 residues. Trimming took 3 bases from V and 6 from J, leaving 8 bases between them. Germline CDR1 reads SGHAT; CDR2 reads FQDESV (reference sequence). The DNA of the CDR3 is TGTGCCAGCAGCTTTGATCCGGCCGGGGAGCTGTTTTTT. It specifies CASSFDPAGELFF.

This clonotype has just one count. Sequence at one end of the junction differs from germline and may be a read error. The chain employs TRBV20-1 and TRBJ2-1; D call uncertain. The germline V gene has CDR1 DFQATT and CDR2 SNEGSKA (reference sequence). The CDR3 has 16 amino acids. CDR3 in DNA: TGCAATGCTAGAGTCCTCGGCCTCGGCTCCTACAATGAGCAGTTCTTC. Residues: CNARVLGLGSYNEQFF.

The table lists this clonotype with many counts. The chain couples TRBV7-2 to TRBJ2-7, with 10 positions matching TRBD2. CDR1 is SGHTA, CDR2 FQGNSA, per germline. There are 15 residues in the CDR3. Trimming cost V 5 bases and J 0 bases; bases outside gene matches: 4. Here the CDR3 DNA reads TGTGCCAGCAGCGAGACTAGCGGGCCCTCCTACGAGCAGTACTTC. Amino acid sequence: CASSETSGPSYEQYF.

V usage is TRBV12-3 or TRBV12-4 and J usage is TRBJ2-3, with D tentatively TRBD1 (5 bases). With 3 bases removed from V and 12 bases from J, the gap between germline ends came to 16 bases. CDR3 size: 13 residues. CDR3 DNA: TGTGCCAGCAGTTTCGGACACACAGATGCACAGTATTTT. Translated: CASSFGHTDAQYF.

The J gene is TRBJ2-1, the V gene TRBV7-2, with TRBD2 matching 8 bases. V dropped 4 bases and J dropped 6; count of bases not matched to a gene: 11. CDR1 SGHTA and CDR2 FQGNSA come from the germline V gene. This CDR3 has 16 amino acids. As DNA, the CDR3 is TGTGCCAGCAGCTGGAAAGCGGGAGATAGTTTCAATGAGCAGTTCTTC. Its translation: CASSWKAGDSFNEQFF.

This chain joins TRBV19 and TRBJ2-4; 7 nucleotides line up with TRBD2. Near its end, the DNA agrees better with TRBJ2-7, so the J call may be wrong. Germline V CDR1 and CDR2: LNHDA, SQIVND (reference sequence). The CDR3 consists of 15 residues. In nucleotides, the CDR3 is TGTGCCAGTACCAAGGGCCCCAGCGGGACTTACGAGCAGTACTTC. Its protein product is CASTKGPSGTYEQYF.

The chain combines TRBV12-3 or TRBV12-4 with TRBJ2-6; TRBD1 is a possible D gene (6 bases). There are 18 residues in the CDR3. V lost 3 bases, J lost 3 bases, and 18 bases lay in between. CDR3 nucleotide sequence: TGTGCCAGCAGTTTGGGTTGGGGCAGGGGTTATGGGGCCAACGTCCTGACTTTC. Its protein is CASSLGWGRGYGANVLTF.

This chain uses TRBV7-2 with TRBJ1-2; D might be TRBD1 (5 bases). The germline CDR1 and CDR2 sequences are SGHTA and FQGNSA. The CDR3 length is 14 residues. The V end was cut by 5 bases, the J end by 4 bases, with 14 bases between. CDR3 nucleotide sequence: TGTGCCAGCAGCCCCGGGGCGGAATCCTATGGCTACACCTTC. Amino acids: CASSPGAESYGYTF.

This chain joins TRBV9 and TRBJ2-3; D unclear. Germline V gene lookup returns CDR1 SGDLS and CDR2 YYNGEE. The CDR3 extends over 14 amino acids. V lost 0 bases and J 4 bases, leaving 9 bases between the germline ends. Here the CDR3 DNA reads TGTGCCAGCAGCGTAGTGGGTAGTTCAGATACGCAGTATTTT. It is translated as CASSVVGSSDTQYF.

A remark on this clonotype: The junction does not match germline at one end; this may be a read error. V and J are TRBV18 and TRBJ2-7; the D gene is possibly TRBD1 (6 bases). The CDR3 loop spans 15 amino acids. Germline V lookup: CDR1 KGHSH, CDR2 LQKENI. CDR3 DNA: TGTGCCAGCCCACCAGGGGAAGAGCGATCCTACGAGCAGTACTTC. As protein: CASPPGEERSYEQYF.

The chain links TRBV12-3 or TRBV12-4 to TRBJ1-5; a weak D match, TRBD1 (5 bases). CDR3 length: 14 residues. V dropped 5 bases and J dropped 2 bases, with 10 bases sitting between them. The CDR3 region has the DNA TGTGCCAGCAGTGTGGGGCGGGGCAATCAGCCCCAGCATTTT. Its protein is CASSVGRGNQPQHF.

This clonotype was observed many times. J is TRBJ2-1 and V is TRBV29-1; no definite D call. V shed 0 bases and J shed 9 bases, with 3 bases lying between them. Germline CDR1 SQVTM, CDR2 ANQGSEA. This CDR3 region has 10 residues. The CDR3 here is CSVEEAEQFF. CDR3 in DNA: TGCAGCGTTGAAGAGGCTGAGCAGTTCTTC.

The CDR3 loop is CASNSNRGDEQFF. CDR3 bases: TGTGCCAGCAACTCCAACAGGGGGGATGAGCAGTTCTTC. V usage is TRBV12-3 or TRBV12-4 and J usage is TRBJ2-1; 8 bases are shared with TRBD1. The CDR3 length is 13 residues. The V segment lost 7 bases and the J segment 8 bases; nucleotides outside the gene matches: 7.

In this sample, this clonotype turned up many times. This sequence joins TRBV11-3 and TRBJ2-7; D tentatively reads TRBD1 or TRBD2 (5 bases each). The V gene lost 1 base and the J gene lost 3 bases, with 10 bases spanning the gap. The CDR3 covers 14 residues. Germline assignment: CDR1 SGHNT and CDR2 YENEEA. CDR3 nucleotides: TGTGCCAGCAGCTTAGTCCGGGGCAGCTACGAGCAGTACTTC. Protein sequence: CASSLVRGSYEQYF. The whole variable domain, remainder taken from reference TRBV11-3 and TRBJ2-7, is EAGVVQSPRYKIIEKKQPVAFWCNPISGHNTLYWYLQNLGQGPELLIRYENEEAVDDSQLPKDRFSAERLKGVDSTLKIQPAELGDSAVYLCASSLVRGSYEQYFGPGTRLTVT.

A note on this clonotype: A read error may account for a junction end that differs from germline. This chain uses TRBV15 with TRBJ2-1, with D possibly matching TRBD2 (6 bases). CDR1 and CDR2 (germline): LNHNV, YYDKDF (reference sequence). The CDR3 runs 14 residues. CDR3 in amino acids: CATSGDTSSNEQFF. The DNA of the CDR3 is TGTGCCACCAGCGGAGATACTAGCAGTAATGAGCAGTTCTTC.

The table lists this clonotype with many counts. The chain uses TRBV7-8 and TRBJ2-6; a weak D match, TRBD1 (5 bases). The CDR3 has 18 residues. V lost 2 bases and J lost 0, with 14 bases in between. Germline values: CDR1 SGHVS, CDR2 FQNEAQ. CDR3 bases: TGTGCCAGCAGCTTATGGGCCCAAAGGGGCTCTGGGGCCAACGTCCTGACTTTC. Its protein is CASSLWAQRGSGANVLTF.

J is TRBJ2-1 and V is TRBV20-1, with D perhaps given as TRBD1 or TRBD2 (5 bases each). Germline loops: CDR1 DFQATT, CDR2 SNEGSKA (reference sequence). Between the trimmed V and J ends, which lost 3 bases and 1 base, there was a span of 7 bases. The length of the CDR3 is 13 residues. CDR3 in amino acids: CSARGESYNEQFF. CDR3 DNA sequence: TGCAGTGCTAGGGGGGAGTCCTACAATGAGCAGTTCTTC.

The genes are TRBV5-6 and TRBJ2-4; TRBD1 or TRBD2 may be the D gene (5 bases each). The CDR3 runs to 13 residues. The germline CDR1 and CDR2 sequences are SGHDT and YYEEEE. With 2 bases removed from V and 4 bases from J, the gap between germline ends came to 7 bases. The CDR3 DNA reads TGTGCCAGCAGCTTCGGGACGAAAAACATTCAGTACTTC. Translation: CASSFGTKNIQYF.

The chain combines TRBV12-3 or TRBV12-4 with TRBJ2-1; either TRBD1 or TRBD2 may supply D (5 bases each). The CDR3 runs to 15 residues. V lost 7 bases and J lost 5, with 18 bases in between. The CDR3 spells CASNRPGTSDNEQFF. CDR3 coding DNA: TGTGCCAGCAATCGCCCCGGGACGTCAGACAATGAGCAGTTCTTC.

The chain is built from TRBV10-3 and TRBJ2-7, with 9 bases identical to TRBD1. This CDR3 region has 15 residues. Germline assignment: CDR1 ENHRY and CDR2 SYGVKD. J lost 5 bases, V lost 5 bases, and 10 bases had no gene match. The DNA for the CDR3 is TGTGCCATCAGTACTACCGGGACAGGGTTAGACGAGCAGTACTTC. It translates to CAISTTGTGLDEQYF.